This is a list of T cell receptor beta chains from one sample in a study of T-cell memory formation after mild COVID-19. TCRdb re-analysed the 5' RACE reads in MiXCR, keeping a single row per CDR3 protein. The sample includes 250,000 to 350,000 distinct CDR3 sequences, roughly a fifth of them seen just once. The sample consisted of PBMCs or a T cell subset sorted from them (not recorded which). The receptor set was obtained from a man between 18 and 29 years old who had mild COVID-19 (a few samples of this study predate the infection). Cell type and time point are not known. Both conserved end residues are part of each CDR3. The order of the fields is clone size, J gene, V gene, D gene, CDR3 DNA, CDR3 protein. D genes are given only for firm matches. Part of the rows lack a size; the others show once, few, many or a class for expanded clones.

size: few
J: TRBJ2-5
V: TRBV20-1
D: -
DNA: TGCAGTGCGTGGGGACTTATCCAAGAGACCCAGTACTTC
CDR3: CSAWGLIQETQYF

size: few
J: TRBJ1-5
V: TRBV20-1
D: -
DNA: TGCAGTGCTAGAGAGGCGGGACATTCCGAGGCGCCCCAGCATTTT
CDR3: CSAREAGHSEAPQHF

size: few
J: TRBJ2-5
V: TRBV6-6
D: -
DNA: TGTGCCAGCAGGTTTGAGACCCAGTACTTC
CDR3: CASRFETQYF

size: -
J: TRBJ2-1
V: TRBV4-1
D: TRBD2
DNA: TGCGCCAGCAGCCGCGGGACTAGCGGGGGGGCCGATGAGCAGTTCTTC
CDR3: CASSRGTSGGADEQFF

size: -
J: TRBJ2-1
V: TRBV6-1
D: TRBD2
DNA: TGTGCCACTAGCGGGGGGCGCTCCTACAATGAGCAGTTCTTC
CDR3: CATSGGRSYNEQFF

size: few
J: TRBJ2-5
V: TRBV7-8
D: -
DNA: TGTGCCAGCACCATCGGAGAGACCCAGTACTTC
CDR3: CASTIGETQYF

size: -
J: TRBJ1-3
V: TRBV6-5
D: -
DNA: TGTGCCAGCAGTTACTACGGGGCTGGAAACACCATATATTTT
CDR3: CASSYYGAGNTIYF

size: -
J: TRBJ2-1
V: TRBV11-2
D: -
DNA: TGTGCCAGCAGCTCGAACCCTGGGGGGAATGAGCAGTTCTTC
CDR3: CASSSNPGGNEQFF

size: -
J: TRBJ1-1
V: TRBV24-1
D: TRBD1
DNA: TGTGCCACCCTGGTCGGACAGGGTCCCATGAACACTGAAGCTTTCTTT
CDR3: CATLVGQGPMNTEAFF

size: -
J: TRBJ1-6
V: TRBV4-3
D: -
DNA: TGCGCCAGCAGCCAAAGCTCGGGACAACATAATTCACCCCTCCACTTT
CDR3: CASSQSSGQHNSPLHF

size: -
J: TRBJ1-5
V: TRBV2
D: -
DNA: TGTGCCAGCCTTTACAGGGCGGGCCAGCCCCAGCATTTT
CDR3: CASLYRAGQPQHF

size: -
J: TRBJ2-1
V: TRBV6-5
D: TRBD2
DNA: TGTGCCAGCAGGGCGGGGGGGCAGTACAATGAGCAGTTCTTC
CDR3: CASRAGGQYNEQFF

size: -
J: TRBJ2-7
V: TRBV12-3/TRBV12-4
D: -
DNA: TGTGCCAGCAGTTTTTCACGGAACGAGCAGTACTTC
CDR3: CASSFSRNEQYF

size: once
J: TRBJ2-5
V: TRBV4-1
D: TRBD1
DNA: TGCGCCAGCAGCGGACAGGGGTCTTATGTAGAGACCCAGTACTTC
CDR3: CASSGQGSYVETQYF